These 2 T cell receptor beta chains originate from one sample sequenced in a study of shared clonotypes between healthy human individuals (dated by TCRdb to the early 2020s). The library came from the immunoSEQ multiplex PCR assay. TCRdb retrieved this table from immuneACCESS and kept in-frame rearrangements only. Not all clones are present; in checked studies, unresolved V genes account for under half, and no reason is known for the remainder. Recorded for this sample are roughly 1 million clones; about 77% of them occurred a single time. The ten biggest clones cover around 1.4% of the sample. Sequencing was carried out using memory CD4+ T cells sorted from blood. The cell subset or site label here, explained by the study, means: CD45RA-negative fraction. These TCRs come from a man aged 18 to 29 in good health.

To note about this clone: One end of the junction does not line up with germline, which may come from a read error. The chain couples TRBV7-7 to TRBJ2-1; 11 nucleotides align to TRBD2. This CDR3 region has 15 residues. Germline V gene data show CDR1 as SSHAT and CDR2 as FNYEAQ (reference sequence). CDR3 in amino acids: CASSPGTSGYNEQFF. The CDR3 nucleotides are TGTGCTAGCAGCCCAGGGACTAGCGGCTACAATGAGCAGTTCTTC.

J is TRBJ2-1 and V is TRBV10-3, with no clear D. The CDR3 totals 14 residues. The germline V gene has CDR1 ENHRY and CDR2 SYGVKD. V lost 0 bases, J lost 7 bases, and 10 bases lay in between. The CDR3 spells CAISESLNLNEQFF. CDR3 nucleotides: TGTGCCATCAGTGAGTCGCTGAATTTAAATGAGCAGTTCTTC.